These 28 T cell receptor beta chains share one sample of origin, sequenced in a study of T cells after yellow fever vaccination. One entry per CDR3 protein results from TCRdb running MiXCR on the 5' RACE reads. Of about 320,000 distinct CDR3 sequences listed, roughly 4.3% are singletons. Specimen: PBMCs, collected 15 days after the yellow fever booster vaccination. The receptors here all came from a man between 18 and 29 years old who received the YFV17D yellow fever vaccine.

This clonotype was picked up many times. This chain links TRBV7-2 with TRBJ1-5; 9 bases agree with TRBD1. Trimming took 5 bases from V and 5 from J; bases not matched to a gene: 7. CDR1 and CDR2 (germline): SGHTA, FQGNSA. The CDR3 runs to 15 residues. The CDR3 DNA reads TGTGCCAGCAGCCACCCACAGGGGGCTCATCAGCCCCAGCATTTT. Translating gives CASSHPQGAHQPQHF.

CDR3 nucleotides: TGTGCCAGCAGAGGACAGGCAAATTCACCCCTCCACTTT. Its translation is CASRGQANSPLHF. V usage is TRBV28 and J usage is TRBJ1-6; 7 bases are shared with TRBD1. Trimming took 6 bases from V and 7 from J; bases not matched to a gene: 3. Germline values: CDR1 MDHEN, CDR2 SYDVKM. The CDR3 length is 13 residues.

This clonotype was detected ten times or more. The J gene is TRBJ2-3, the V gene TRBV5-1; D possibly corresponds to TRBD2 (6 bases). Trimming cost V 3 bases and J 2 bases, with 10 bases left between them. This CDR3 has 14 amino acids. From germline, CDR1 is SGHRS and CDR2 YFSETQ. CDR3 coding DNA: TGCGCCAGCAGCTGGGGGGACTCCACAGATACGCAGTATTTT. Protein: CASSWGDSTDTQYF.

This clonotype was detected only a few times. The rearrangement uses TRBV7-6 and TRBJ1-5; D gene uncertain. CDR1 and CDR2 from the germline V gene are SGHVS and FNYEAQ. The CDR3 contains 15 residues. The V gene lost 1 base and the J gene lost 0 bases, with 7 bases spanning the gap. The CDR3 DNA follows: TGTGCCAGCAGCTTAGGGACCTATAGCAATCAGCCCCAGCATTTT. Amino acids: CASSLGTYSNQPQHF.

In this sample, this clonotype turned up many times. The chain uses TRBV4-3 and TRBJ1-1; D is undetermined. The CDR3 has 16 amino acids. Trimming left V 3 bases short and J 0 bases short, with 14 bases between. Germline CDR1 reads LGHNA; CDR2 reads YSLEER. CDR3 region: CASSHRFPSMNTEAFF. In DNA form, the CDR3 reads TGCGCCAGCAGCCACCGTTTCCCATCCATGAACACTGAAGCTTTCTTT.

V gene TRBV7-8 combines with J gene TRBJ1-1, with TRBD1 identical over 10 bases. Per the germline V gene, CDR1 is SGHVS and CDR2 is FQNEAQ. Germline trimming cut 5 bases from V and 5 bases from J; bases unmatched to any gene: 5. CDR3 size: 14 residues. The CDR3 region is CASSRPGQGTEAFF. In DNA, the CDR3 is TGTGCCAGCAGCCGACCGGGACAGGGGACTGAAGCTTTCTTT.

This clonotype turned up a few times. The V gene is TRBV12-3 or TRBV12-4, the J gene TRBJ2-5; TRBD2 matches 7 bases. The junction had 15 bases not matched to a gene; V was cut back by 6 bases and J by 8 bases. This CDR3 is 15 amino acids long. The CDR3 loop reads CASSPGSGAIGTQYF. The CDR3 DNA is TGTGCCAGCAGCCCCGGGAGCGGGGCCATAGGAACCCAGTACTTC.

This clonotype was observed a handful of times. Here the CDR3 DNA reads TGCAGTGCTAGGGAGGACAGGTACACTGAAGCTTTCTTT. This gives the protein CSAREDRYTEAFF. The gene calls are TRBV20-1 and TRBJ1-1; 7 positions match TRBD1. V lost 3 bases and J lost 3; bases outside the gene matches: 4. This CDR3 has 13 residues. Germline V gene data show CDR1 as DFQATT and CDR2 as SNEGSKA (reference sequence).

This clonotype was seen repeatedly, ten times or more. The chain links TRBV4-1 to TRBJ1-6, with D possibly matching TRBD1 (5 bases). This CDR3 has 14 amino acids. V dropped 2 bases and J dropped 10 bases, with 12 bases sitting between them. Germline V gives CDR1 MGHRA, CDR2 YSYEKL. CDR3: CASSQPGLFSPLHF. CDR3 in DNA: TGCGCCAGCAGCCAACCAGGGTTATTCTCACCCCTCCACTTT.

The rearrangement uses TRBV6-6 and TRBJ2-1; TRBD1 agrees at 8 bases. This CDR3 is 17 amino acids long. V trimming: 0 bases; J trimming: 6 bases; junction bases outside the gene matches: 10. Germline CDR1 is MNHNY and CDR2 is SVGAGI (reference sequence). CDR3 amino acids: CASSYSGPDRDFNEQFF. The CDR3 DNA follows: TGTGCCAGCAGTTACTCCGGCCCGGACAGGGATTTCAATGAGCAGTTCTTC.

The CDR3 nucleotides read TGCAGTGCTAGAGATCTAAATACGCAGTATTTT. It encodes CSARDLNTQYF. V and J are TRBV20-1 and TRBJ2-3; D is unclear. V was trimmed by 0 bases and J by 7 bases, leaving 5 bases between them. The CDR3 extends over 11 amino acids. CDR1 and CDR2 (germline): DFQATT, SNEGSKA (reference sequence).

This clonotype was recorded at least ten times. The V call is TRBV5-1, the J call TRBJ2-7; D tentatively reads TRBD1 or TRBD2 (5 bases each). The germline CDR1 and CDR2 sequences are SGHRS and YFSETQ. This CDR3 contains 15 residues. Deletions cut 0 bases from V and 0 bases from J, with 10 bases between. CDR3 nucleotide sequence: TGCGCCAGCAGCTTGGATCGGGGCAGCTCCTACGAGCAGTACTTC. Protein sequence: CASSLDRGSSYEQYF.

The rearrangement joins TRBV12-5 to TRBJ2-3; 10 nucleotides align to TRBD2. Germline assignment: CDR1 LGHNT and CDR2 FRNRAP. This CDR3 spans 17 amino acids. Trimming cost V 1 base and J 2 bases; bases outside gene matches: 6. CDR3 coding DNA: TGTGCTAGTGGTTTGGGAACGACTAGCGGGTCCACAGATACGCAGTATTTT. It is translated as CASGLGTTSGSTDTQYF.

In the case of this clonotype: A clone one base away is much larger, so this may be a read error. The chain recombines TRBV4-3 with TRBJ1-1, with 8 bases aligning to TRBD1. CDR1 LGHNA and CDR2 YSLEER come from the germline V gene. The V segment lost 3 bases and the J segment 1 base; nucleotides outside the gene matches: 13. The CDR3 covers 18 residues. In DNA form, the CDR3 reads TGCGCCAGCAGCCACGACGGATGGACAGGGCGTCCGAACACTGAAGCTTTCTTT. This translates into CASSHDGWTGRPNTEAFF.

Many counts were recorded for this clonotype. This chain uses TRBV5-5 with TRBJ1-5, with D tentatively TRBD1 (6 bases). Trimming cost V 0 bases and J 6 bases, with 13 bases left between them. This CDR3 has 15 amino acids. Germline V gene data show CDR1 as SGHKS and CDR2 as YYEKEE (reference sequence). CDR3 loop: CASSLAGGRRQPQHF. The CDR3 DNA reads as TGTGCCAGCAGCTTGGCGGGGGGCCGACGTCAGCCCCAGCATTTT.

In this sample, this clonotype turned up a few times. The rearrangement links TRBV6-6 to TRBJ2-4, with TRBD1 identical over 7 bases. The CDR3 covers 15 residues. J was trimmed by 6 bases and V by 5 bases; bases with no gene match: 10. Germline CDR1 reads MNHNY; CDR2 reads SVGAGI (reference sequence). The CDR3, as DNA: TGTGCCAGCAGTGTACAGGGGAACCTAGGAAACATTCAGTACTTC. Translating gives CASSVQGNLGNIQYF.

The table lists this clonotype with many counts. This chain uses TRBV15 with TRBJ2-7; the D gene is possibly TRBD1 (6 bases). The CDR3 is 15 amino acids. The V gene's germline CDR1 is LNHNV and CDR2 YYDKDF (reference sequence). V gave up 4 bases and J gave up 0 bases, with 13 bases separating them. The CDR3, as DNA: TGTGCCACCAGCACCGGAACAGGGTTCTCCTACGAGCAGTACGTC. Amino acids: CATSTGTGFSYEQYV.

The table lists this clonotype with a few counts. V gene TRBV7-8 combines with J gene TRBJ1-5; possible D gene TRBD1, 6 bases. The germline gives CDR1 SGHVS, CDR2 FQNEAQ. CDR3 size: 14 residues. V was trimmed by 3 bases and J by 2 bases, leaving 8 bases between them. CDR3 DNA sequence: TGTGCCAGCAGCTTTTCAGGGGGCAATCAGCCCCAGCATTTT. Amino acids: CASSFSGGNQPQHF.

This clonotype was detected ten times or more. The rearrangement uses TRBV7-2 and TRBJ2-7; D might be TRBD2 (6 bases). The CDR3 has 15 amino acids. Germline assignment: CDR1 SGHTA and CDR2 FQGNSA. Trimming took off 1 base at V and 0 bases at J, with 10 bases between the two ends. CDR3: CASSLEKGLSYEQYV. The CDR3 DNA reads TGTGCCAGCAGCTTAGAGAAGGGACTCTCCTACGAGCAGTACGTC.

This clonotype was observed a handful of times. This rearrangement joins TRBV20-1 to TRBJ2-5, with TRBD1 matching 7 bases. Per germline, CDR1 DFQATT and CDR2 SNEGSKA (reference sequence). V lost 6 bases, J lost 1 base, and 5 bases stayed unmatched. This CDR3 comprises 13 residues. CDR3 sequence: CSAYRDSQETQYF. The CDR3 coding sequence is TGCAGTGCCTACCGGGACAGCCAAGAGACCCAGTACTTC.

This clonotype was observed many times. V is TRBV5-1 and J is TRBJ2-5; no clear D. The ends were cut back, 5 bases at V and 4 bases at J, with 12 bases in the middle. Per germline, CDR1 SGHRS and CDR2 YFSETQ. The CDR3 spans 13 residues. The CDR3 DNA follows: TGCGCCAGCAGTCCTGGTGGAACAGAGACCCAGTACTTC. The encoded protein is CASSPGGTETQYF.

In this sample, this clonotype turned up many times. The V call is TRBV20-1, the J call TRBJ2-1; TRBD2 aligns across 8 bases. V trimming: 0 bases; J trimming: 5 bases; junction bases outside the gene matches: 6. Germline CDR1 is DFQATT and CDR2 is SNEGSKA (reference sequence). The CDR3 runs 15 residues. CDR3 sequence: CSARDWSGGDNEQFF. The CDR3 DNA reads TGCAGTGCTAGAGATTGGAGCGGGGGCGACAATGAGCAGTTCTTC.

The chain couples TRBV6-2 or TRBV6-3 to TRBJ2-1, with TRBD1 as a possible D gene (6 bases). The CDR3 consists of 16 residues. Germline assignment: CDR1 MNHEY and CDR2 SVGEGT. Trimming removed 2 bases at V and 3 bases at J, with 14 bases between. This CDR3 reads CASSYRGTFFYNEQFF. In DNA form, the CDR3 reads TGTGCCAGCAGTTACAGGGGGACCTTCTTCTACAATGAGCAGTTCTTC.

The chain joins TRBV12-3 or TRBV12-4 to TRBJ1-4; possible D gene TRBD1, 5 bases. Trimming took 3 bases from V and 8 from J, leaving 10 bases between them. The CDR3 is 13 amino acids. Written as DNA, the CDR3 is TGTGCCAGCAGTTTCGTCGAGGGGGAAAAACTGTTTTTT. Translation gives CASSFVEGEKLFF.

The table lists this clonotype with many counts. The genes are TRBV6-5 and TRBJ1-1, with a tentative D call TRBD1 (6 bases). This CDR3 spans 12 amino acids. Trimming took off 6 bases at V and 6 bases at J, with 11 bases between the two ends. Germline lookup yields CDR1 MNHEY and CDR2 SVGAGI. In DNA, the CDR3 is TGTGCCAGCAGAGGACAGCCACCTGAAGCTTTCTTT. Amino acid sequence: CASRGQPPEAFF.

In this sample, this clonotype turned up a few times. The chain uses TRBV11-1 and TRBJ2-7; D gene unclear. This CDR3 comprises 13 residues. Germline CDR1 reads SGHAT; CDR2 reads FQDESV (reference sequence). Trimming pared 5 bases from V and 0 bases from J, leaving 8 bases between. The CDR3 region has the DNA TGTGCCAGCAGCCCCCGAATCTCCTACGAGCAGTACTTC. It specifies CASSPRISYEQYF.

This clonotype appeared many times. V usage is TRBV7-9 and J usage is TRBJ2-3; 13 nucleotides line up with TRBD2. Germline assignment: CDR1 SEHNR and CDR2 FQNEAQ (reference sequence). The CDR3 has 17 residues. With 5 bases clipped from V and 1 base from J, the junction kept 6 bases outside the gene matches. Here the CDR3 reads CASSRRTSGGRTDTQYF. The CDR3 DNA reads TGTGCCAGCAGCCGAAGGACTAGCGGGGGCCGCACAGATACGCAGTATTTT.

In its sample, this clonotype was seen a few times. For the CDR3, the DNA is TGCGCCAGCAGCGGGGGACAGAGCACAGATACGCAGTATTTT. Protein sequence: CASSGGQSTDTQYF. The rearrangement uses TRBV5-1 and TRBJ2-3; 7 bases agree with TRBD1. V was pared by 4 bases and J by 0 bases, with 2 bases of the junction left unmatched. The CDR3 covers 14 residues. Per the germline V gene, CDR1 is SGHRS and CDR2 is YFSETQ. Full variable domain (outside the CDR3, taken from reference TRBV5-1 and TRBJ2-3): KAGVTQTPRYLIKTRGQQVTLSCSPISGHRSVSWYQQTPGQGLQFLFEYFSETQRNKGNFPGRFSGRQFSNSRSEMNVSTLELGDSALYLCASSGGQSTDTQYFGPGTRLTVL.